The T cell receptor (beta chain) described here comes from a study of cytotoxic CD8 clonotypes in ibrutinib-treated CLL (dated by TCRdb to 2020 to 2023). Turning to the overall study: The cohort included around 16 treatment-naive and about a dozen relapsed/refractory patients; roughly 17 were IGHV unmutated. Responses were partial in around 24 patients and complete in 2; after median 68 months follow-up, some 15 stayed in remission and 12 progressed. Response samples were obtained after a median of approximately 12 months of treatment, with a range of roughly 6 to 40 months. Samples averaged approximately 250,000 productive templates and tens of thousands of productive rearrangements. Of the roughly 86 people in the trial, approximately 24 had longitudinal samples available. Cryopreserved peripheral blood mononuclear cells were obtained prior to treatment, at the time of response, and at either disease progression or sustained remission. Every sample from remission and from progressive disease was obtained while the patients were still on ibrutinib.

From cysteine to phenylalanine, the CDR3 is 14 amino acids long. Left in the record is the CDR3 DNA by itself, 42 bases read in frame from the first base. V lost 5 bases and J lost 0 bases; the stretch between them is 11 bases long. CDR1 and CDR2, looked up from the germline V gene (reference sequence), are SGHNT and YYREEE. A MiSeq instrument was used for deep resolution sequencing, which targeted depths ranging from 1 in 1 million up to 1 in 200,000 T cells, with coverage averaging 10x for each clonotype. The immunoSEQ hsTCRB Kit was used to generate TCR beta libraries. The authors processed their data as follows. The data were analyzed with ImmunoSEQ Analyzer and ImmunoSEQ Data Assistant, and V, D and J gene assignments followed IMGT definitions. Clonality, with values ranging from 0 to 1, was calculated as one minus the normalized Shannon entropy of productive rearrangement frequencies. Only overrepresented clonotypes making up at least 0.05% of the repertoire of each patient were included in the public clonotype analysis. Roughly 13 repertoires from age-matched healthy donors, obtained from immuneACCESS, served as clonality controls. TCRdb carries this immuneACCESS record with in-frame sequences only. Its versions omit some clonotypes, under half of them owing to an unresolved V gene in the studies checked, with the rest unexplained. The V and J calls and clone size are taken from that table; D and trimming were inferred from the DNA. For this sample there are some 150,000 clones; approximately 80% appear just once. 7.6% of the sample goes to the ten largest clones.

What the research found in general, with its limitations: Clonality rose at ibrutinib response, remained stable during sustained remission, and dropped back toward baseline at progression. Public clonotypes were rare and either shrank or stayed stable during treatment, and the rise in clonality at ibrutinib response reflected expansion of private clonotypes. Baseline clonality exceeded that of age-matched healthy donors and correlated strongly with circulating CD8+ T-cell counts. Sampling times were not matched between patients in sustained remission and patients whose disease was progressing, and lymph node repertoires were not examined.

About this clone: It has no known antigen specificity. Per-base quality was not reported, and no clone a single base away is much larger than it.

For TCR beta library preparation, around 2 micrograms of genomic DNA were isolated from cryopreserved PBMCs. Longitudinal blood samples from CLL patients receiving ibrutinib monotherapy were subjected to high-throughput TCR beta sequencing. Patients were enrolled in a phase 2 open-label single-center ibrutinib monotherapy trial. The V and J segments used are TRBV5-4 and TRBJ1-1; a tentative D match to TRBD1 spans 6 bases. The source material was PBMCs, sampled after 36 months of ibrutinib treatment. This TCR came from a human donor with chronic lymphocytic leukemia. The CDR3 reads CASRQGGMNTEAFF. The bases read TGTGCCAGCAGACAAGGGGGAATGAACACTGAAGCTTTCTTT.